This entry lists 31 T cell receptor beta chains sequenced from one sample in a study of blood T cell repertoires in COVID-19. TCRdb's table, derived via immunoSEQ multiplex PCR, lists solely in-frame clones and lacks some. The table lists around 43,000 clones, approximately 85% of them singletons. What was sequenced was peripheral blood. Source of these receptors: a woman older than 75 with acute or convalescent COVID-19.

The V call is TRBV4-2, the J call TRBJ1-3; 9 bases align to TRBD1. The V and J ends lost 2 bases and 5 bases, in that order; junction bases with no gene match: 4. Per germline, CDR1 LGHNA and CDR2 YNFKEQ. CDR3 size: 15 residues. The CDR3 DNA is TGTGCCAGCAGCCAAAACAGGGGGCCAAGAAACACCATATATTTT. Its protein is CASSQNRGPRNTIYF.

CDR3 sequence: CASSHRTGNYGYTF. As DNA, the CDR3 is TGTGCCAGCAGCCACCGGACAGGGAACTATGGCTACACCTTC. V gene TRBV7-2 combines with J gene TRBJ1-2, with TRBD1 matching 8 bases. The CDR3 has 14 residues. Germline lookup yields CDR1 SGHTA and CDR2 FQGNSA. The ends lost 5 bases at V and 2 bases at J; junction bases unmatched: 4.

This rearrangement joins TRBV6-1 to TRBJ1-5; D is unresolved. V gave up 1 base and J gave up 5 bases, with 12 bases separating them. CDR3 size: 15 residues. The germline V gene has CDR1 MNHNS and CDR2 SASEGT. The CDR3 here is CASSEEGGGYQPQHF. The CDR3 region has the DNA TGTGCCAGCAGTGAAGAGGGTGGAGGGTATCAGCCCCAGCATTTT.

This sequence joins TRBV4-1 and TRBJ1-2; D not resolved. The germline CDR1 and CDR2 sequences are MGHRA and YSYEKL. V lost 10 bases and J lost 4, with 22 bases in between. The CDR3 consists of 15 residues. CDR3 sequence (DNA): TGCGCCACCCACCCGTCGGGAGACACCTCCTATGGCTACACCTTC. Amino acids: CATHPSGDTSYGYTF.

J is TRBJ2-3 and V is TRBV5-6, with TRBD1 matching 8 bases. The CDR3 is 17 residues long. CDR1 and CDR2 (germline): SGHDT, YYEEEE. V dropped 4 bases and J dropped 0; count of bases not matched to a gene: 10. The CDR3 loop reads CASSPLGTGGSTDTQYF. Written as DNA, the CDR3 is TGTGCCAGCAGCCCCCTGGGCACAGGGGGTAGCACAGATACGCAGTATTTT.

The CDR3 DNA is TGCGCCAGCAAGAACGACAGGGGGACCTACGAGCAGTACTTC. It codes for CASKNDRGTYEQYF. The V call is TRBV5-1, the J call TRBJ2-7; 9 nucleotides agree with TRBD1. The germline CDR1 and CDR2 sequences are SGHRS and YFSETQ. The trim removed 6 bases at V and 2 bases at J, leaving 6 bases unmatched. The CDR3 length is 14 residues.

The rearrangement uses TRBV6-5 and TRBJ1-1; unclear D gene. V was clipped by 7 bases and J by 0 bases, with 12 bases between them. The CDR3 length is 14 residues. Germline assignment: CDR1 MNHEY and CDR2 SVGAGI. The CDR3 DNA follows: TGTGCCAGCATTCCCGAGGGCCTGAACACTGAAGCTTTCTTT. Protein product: CASIPEGLNTEAFF.

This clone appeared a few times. CDR3 sequence reads: CASSESGAYEQYF. The CDR3 DNA sequence: TGCGCCAGCAGTGAATCGGGAGCCTACGAGCAGTACTTC. The V call is TRBV10-1, the J call TRBJ2-7, with a tentative D call TRBD2 (6 bases). This CDR3 spans 13 amino acids. V lost 3 bases to trimming and J lost 2 bases, with 8 bases between them. Germline assignment: CDR1 WNHNN and CDR2 SYGVQD (reference sequence).

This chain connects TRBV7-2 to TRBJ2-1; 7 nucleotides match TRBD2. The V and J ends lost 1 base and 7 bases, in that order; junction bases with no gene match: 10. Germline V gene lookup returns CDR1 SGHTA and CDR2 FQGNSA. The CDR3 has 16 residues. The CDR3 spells CASSLGGGSLGNEQFF. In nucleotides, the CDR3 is TGTGCCAGCAGCTTAGGGGGCGGGAGTTTAGGGAATGAGCAGTTCTTC.

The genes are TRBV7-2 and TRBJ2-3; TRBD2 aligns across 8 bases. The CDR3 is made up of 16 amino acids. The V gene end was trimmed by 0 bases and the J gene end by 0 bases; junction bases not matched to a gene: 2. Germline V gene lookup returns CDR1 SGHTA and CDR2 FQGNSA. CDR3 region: CASSLAAGASTDTQYF. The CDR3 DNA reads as TGTGCCAGCAGCTTAGCAGCGGGAGCGAGCACAGATACGCAGTATTTT. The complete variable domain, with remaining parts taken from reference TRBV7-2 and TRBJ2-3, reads GAGVSQSPSNKVTEKGKDVELRCDPISGHTALYWYRQSLGQGLEFLIYFQGNSAPDKSGLPSDRFSAERTGGSVSTLTIQRTQQEDSAVYLCASSLAAGASTDTQYFGPGTRLTVL.

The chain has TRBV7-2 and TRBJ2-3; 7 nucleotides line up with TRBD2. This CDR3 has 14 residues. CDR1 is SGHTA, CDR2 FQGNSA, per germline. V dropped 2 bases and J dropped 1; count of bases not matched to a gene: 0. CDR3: CASSLLAGTDTQYF. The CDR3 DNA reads TGTGCCAGCAGCTTACTAGCGGGCACAGATACGCAGTATTTT.

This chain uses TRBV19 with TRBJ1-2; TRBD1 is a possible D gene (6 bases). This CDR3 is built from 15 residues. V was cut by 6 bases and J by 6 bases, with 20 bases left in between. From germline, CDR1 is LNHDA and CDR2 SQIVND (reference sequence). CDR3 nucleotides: TGTGCCAGTAGCCGACAGGACATCCCGAAAGATGGCTACACCTTC. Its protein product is CASSRQDIPKDGYTF.

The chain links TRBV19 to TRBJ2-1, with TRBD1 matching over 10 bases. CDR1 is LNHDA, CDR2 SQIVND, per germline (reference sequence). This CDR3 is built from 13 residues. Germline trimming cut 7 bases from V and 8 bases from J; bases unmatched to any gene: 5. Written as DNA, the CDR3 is TGTGCCAGTACCGACAGGGGGCGCGATGAGCAGTTCTTC. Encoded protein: CASTDRGRDEQFF.

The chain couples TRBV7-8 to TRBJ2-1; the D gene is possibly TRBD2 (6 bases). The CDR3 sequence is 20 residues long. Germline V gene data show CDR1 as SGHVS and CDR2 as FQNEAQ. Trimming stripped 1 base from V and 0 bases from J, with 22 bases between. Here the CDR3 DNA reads TGTGCCAGCAGCTTAGTGGGCGGGGCTGGACCCATAAGCTCCTACAATGAGCAGTTCTTC. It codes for CASSLVGGAGPISSYNEQFF.

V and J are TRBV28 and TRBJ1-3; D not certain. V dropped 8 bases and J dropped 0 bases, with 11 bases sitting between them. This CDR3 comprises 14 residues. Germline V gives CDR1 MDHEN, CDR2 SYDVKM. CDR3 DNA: TGTGCCAGCCGAGGGCGGGACTCTGGAAACACCATATATTTT. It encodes CASRGRDSGNTIYF.

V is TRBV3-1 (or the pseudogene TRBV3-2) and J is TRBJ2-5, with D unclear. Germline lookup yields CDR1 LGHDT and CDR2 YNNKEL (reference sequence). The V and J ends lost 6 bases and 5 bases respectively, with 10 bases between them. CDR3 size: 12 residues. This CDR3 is CASSWLKETQYF. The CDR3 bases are TGTGCCAGCAGTTGGCTTAAGGAGACCCAGTACTTC.

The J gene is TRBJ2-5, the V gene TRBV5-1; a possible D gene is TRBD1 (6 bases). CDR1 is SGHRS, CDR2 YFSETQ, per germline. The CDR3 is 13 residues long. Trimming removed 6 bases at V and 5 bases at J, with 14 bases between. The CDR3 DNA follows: TGCGCCAGCAATCAACAGGGTTACGAGACCCAGTACTTC. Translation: CASNQQGYETQYF.

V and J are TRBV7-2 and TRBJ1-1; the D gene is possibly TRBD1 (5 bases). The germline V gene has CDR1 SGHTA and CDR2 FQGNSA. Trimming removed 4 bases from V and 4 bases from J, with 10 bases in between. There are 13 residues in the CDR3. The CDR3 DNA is TGTGCCAGCAGCTGGCCAGGGCCCACTGAAGCTTTCTTT. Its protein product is CASSWPGPTEAFF.

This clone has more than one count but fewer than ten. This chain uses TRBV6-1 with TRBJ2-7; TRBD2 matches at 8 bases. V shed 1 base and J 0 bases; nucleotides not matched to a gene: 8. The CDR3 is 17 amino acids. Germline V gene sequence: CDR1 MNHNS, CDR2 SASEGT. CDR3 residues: CASSEGGTSGFSYEQYF. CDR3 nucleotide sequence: TGTGCCAGCAGTGAAGGGGGAACTAGCGGTTTCTCCTACGAGCAGTACTTC.

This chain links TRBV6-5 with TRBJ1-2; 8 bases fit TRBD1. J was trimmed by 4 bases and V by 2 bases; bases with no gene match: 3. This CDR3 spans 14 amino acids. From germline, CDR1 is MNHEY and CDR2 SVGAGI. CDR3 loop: CASSYVTGGYGYTF. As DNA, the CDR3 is TGTGCCAGCAGTTACGTAACAGGGGGCTATGGCTACACCTTC.

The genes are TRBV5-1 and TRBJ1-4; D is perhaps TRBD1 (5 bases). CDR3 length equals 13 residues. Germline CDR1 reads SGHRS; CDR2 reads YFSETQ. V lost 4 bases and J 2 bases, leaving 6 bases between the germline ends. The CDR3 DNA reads TGCGCCAGCAGCGGGGGGACTAATGAAAAACTGTTTTTT. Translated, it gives CASSGGTNEKLFF.

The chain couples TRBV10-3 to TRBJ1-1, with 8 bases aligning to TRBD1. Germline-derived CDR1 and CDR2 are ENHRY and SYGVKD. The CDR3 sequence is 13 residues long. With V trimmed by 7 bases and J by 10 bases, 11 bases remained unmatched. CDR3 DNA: TGTGCCATCATGACGACCCAGGGGGCAGGAGCTTTCTTT. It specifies CAIMTTQGAGAFF.

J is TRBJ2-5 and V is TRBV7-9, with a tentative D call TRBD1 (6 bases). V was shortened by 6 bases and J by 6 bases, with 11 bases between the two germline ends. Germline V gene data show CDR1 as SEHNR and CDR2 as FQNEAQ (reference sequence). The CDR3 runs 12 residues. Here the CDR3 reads CASSGQWQTQYF. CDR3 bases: TGTGCCAGCAGTGGACAGTGGCAGACCCAGTACTTC.

The CDR3 reads CASSASGSTDTQYF. The DNA for the CDR3 is TGTGCCAGCAGCGCGAGCGGGAGCACAGATACGCAGTATTTT. The rearrangement joins TRBV9 to TRBJ2-3; D may be TRBD2 (6 bases). The germline V gene encodes CDR1 SGDLS and CDR2 YYNGEE. V lost 3 bases and J 0 bases, leaving 8 bases between the germline ends. This CDR3 contains 14 residues.

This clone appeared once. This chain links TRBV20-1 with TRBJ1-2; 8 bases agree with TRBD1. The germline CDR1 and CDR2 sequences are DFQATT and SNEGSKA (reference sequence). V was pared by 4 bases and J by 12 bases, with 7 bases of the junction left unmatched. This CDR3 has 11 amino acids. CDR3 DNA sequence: TGCAGTGCTACGGACAGGGAGGTGGACACCTTC. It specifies CSATDREVDTF.

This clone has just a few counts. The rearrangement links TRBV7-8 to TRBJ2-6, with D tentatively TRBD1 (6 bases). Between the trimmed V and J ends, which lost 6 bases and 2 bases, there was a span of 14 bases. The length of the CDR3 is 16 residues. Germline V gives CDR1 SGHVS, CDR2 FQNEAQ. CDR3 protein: CASRQGGNAGANVLTF. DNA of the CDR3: TGTGCCAGCAGACAAGGGGGTAATGCTGGGGCCAACGTCCTGACTTTC.

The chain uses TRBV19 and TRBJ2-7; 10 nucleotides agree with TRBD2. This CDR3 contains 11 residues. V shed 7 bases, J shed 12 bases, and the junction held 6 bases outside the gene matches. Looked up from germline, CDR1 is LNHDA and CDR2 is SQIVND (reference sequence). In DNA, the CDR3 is TGTGCCAGTAAACTAGCGGGAACGATGTACTTC. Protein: CASKLAGTMYF.

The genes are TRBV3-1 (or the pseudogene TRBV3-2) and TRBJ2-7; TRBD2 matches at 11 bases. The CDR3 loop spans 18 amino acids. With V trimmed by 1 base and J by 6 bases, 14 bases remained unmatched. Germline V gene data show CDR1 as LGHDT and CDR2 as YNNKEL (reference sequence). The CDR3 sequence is CASSQGGGYSGRATEQYF. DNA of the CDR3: TGTGCCAGCAGCCAAGGAGGGGGGTATAGCGGGAGGGCCACCGAGCAGTACTTC.

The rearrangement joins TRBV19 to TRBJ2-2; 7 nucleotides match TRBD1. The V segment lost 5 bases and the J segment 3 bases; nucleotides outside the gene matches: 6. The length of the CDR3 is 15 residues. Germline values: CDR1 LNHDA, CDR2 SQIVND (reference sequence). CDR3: CASSPRGRDTGELFF. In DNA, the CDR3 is TGTGCCAGTAGTCCGAGGGGGCGAGACACCGGGGAGCTGTTTTTT.

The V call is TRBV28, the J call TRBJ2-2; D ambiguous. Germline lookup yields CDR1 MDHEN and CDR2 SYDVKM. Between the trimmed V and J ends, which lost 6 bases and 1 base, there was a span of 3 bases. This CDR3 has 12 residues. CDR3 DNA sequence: TGTGCCAGCAGGAGGAACACCGGGGAGCTGTTTTTT. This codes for CASRRNTGELFF.

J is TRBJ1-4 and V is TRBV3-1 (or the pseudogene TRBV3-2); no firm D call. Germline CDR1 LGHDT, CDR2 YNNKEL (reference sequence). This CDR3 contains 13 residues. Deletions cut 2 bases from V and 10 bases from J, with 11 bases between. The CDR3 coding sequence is TGTGCCAGCAGCCAAAACCCGGGATTAAAACTGTTTTTT. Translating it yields CASSQNPGLKLFF.